Below, 30 T cell receptor beta chains from the same sample are listed, as sequenced in a study of blood T cell repertoires in COVID-19 (dated by TCRdb to the early 2020s). The receptor library was made with the immunoSEQ multiplex PCR assay. Sourced from immuneACCESS, this table was stored by TCRdb with only in-frame sequences that have V and J called. A share of the clones is absent; for the studies checked, an unresolved V gene accounts for under half, and the remainder has no known explanation. For this sample the table gives 200,000 to 300,000 clones, of which approximately 86% were detected only once. Around 6.9% of the sample rests with the top ten. The sequenced sample was peripheral blood. These receptors came from a man in his 60s who had recovered from COVID-19.

The chain has TRBV5-4 and TRBJ2-5; a possible D gene is TRBD1 (6 bases). The V end lost 4 bases, the J end lost 3 bases, and 10 bases lay between the germline ends. This CDR3 comprises 13 residues. Germline loops: CDR1 SGHNT, CDR2 YYREEE (reference sequence). The CDR3 is CASSPGQKETQYF. CDR3 coding DNA: TGTGCCAGCAGCCCAGGACAGAAAGAGACCCAGTACTTC.

The chain recombines TRBV3-1 (or the pseudogene TRBV3-2) with TRBJ1-6; D gene unclear. The CDR3 length is 16 residues. Trimming removed 4 bases at V and 7 bases at J, with 17 bases between. Germline CDR1 LGHDT, CDR2 YNNKEL (reference sequence). The CDR3 DNA follows: TGTGCCAGCAGCCTCCATGCGGAGGGTGGCAATTCACCCCTCCACTTT. The encoded protein is CASSLHAEGGNSPLHF.

The chain carries TRBV19 and TRBJ1-5, with 7 positions matching TRBD1. CDR3 length equals 15 residues. The J segment lost 6 bases and the V segment lost 3 bases, leaving 8 bases of the junction unmatched. The germline V gene has CDR1 LNHDA and CDR2 SQIVND (reference sequence). CDR3 nucleotides: TGTGCCAGTAGTATTCGCGGACAGGCTATTCAGCCCCAGCATTTT. Protein: CASSIRGQAIQPQHF.

The chain joins TRBV30 to TRBJ2-3; D is uncertain. This CDR3 has 11 amino acids. The V end lost 0 bases, the J end lost 6 bases, and 4 bases lay between the germline ends. The germline CDR1 and CDR2 sequences are GTSNPN and SVGIG (reference sequence). CDR3: CAWSVRDTQYF. The CDR3 nucleotides read TGTGCCTGGAGTGTGCGGGATACGCAGTATTTT. The entire variable domain, with the rest obtained from reference TRBV30 and TRBJ2-3, is as follows: SQTIHQWPATLVQPVGSPLSLECTVEGTSNPNLYWYRQAAGRGLQLLFYSVGIGQISSEVPQNLSASRPQDRQFILSSKKLLLSDSGFYLCAWSVRDTQYFGPGTRLTVL.

The V call is TRBV6-1, the J call TRBJ1-6, with unresolved D. The CDR3 is made up of 16 amino acids. Germline V gene data show CDR1 as MNHNS and CDR2 as SASEGT. The V and J ends lost 0 bases and 6 bases respectively, with 12 bases between them. The CDR3 region is CASSEAREISNSPLHF. Here the CDR3 DNA reads TGTGCCAGCAGTGAAGCTCGGGAGATCAGTAATTCACCCCTCCACTTT.

The chain couples TRBV12-3 or TRBV12-4 to TRBJ1-1; no reliable D call. Trimming removed 5 bases at V and 4 bases at J, with 11 bases between. The CDR3 is 13 residues long. The CDR3 coding sequence is TGTGCCAGCAGTAGCTACTCGGTCACTGAAGCTTTCTTT. Amino acids: CASSSYSVTEAFF.

The chain carries TRBV4-1 and TRBJ2-7; D not resolved. V shed 4 bases and J shed 2 bases, with 9 bases lying between them. The CDR3 has 13 residues. Germline loops: CDR1 MGHRA, CDR2 YSYEKL. The CDR3 bases are TGCGCCAGCAGCCCAGGCCGTGCCTACGAGCAGTACTTC. Translated: CASSPGRAYEQYF.

The chain carries TRBV5-6 and TRBJ2-1; D may be TRBD1 (6 bases). Looked up from germline, CDR1 is SGHDT and CDR2 is YYEEEE. With 4 bases removed from V and 7 bases from J, the gap between germline ends came to 21 bases. This CDR3 has 16 residues. Written as DNA, the CDR3 is TGTGCCAGCAGCATCTCGGGACACCTTAACGAAAATGAGCAGTTCTTC. It specifies CASSISGHLNENEQFF. Full variable domain (rest looked up from reference TRBV5-6 and TRBJ2-1): DAGVTQSPTHLIKTRGQQVTLRCSPKSGHDTVSWYQQALGQGPQFIFQYYEEEERQRGNFPDRFSGHQFPNYSSELNVNALLLGDSALYLCASSISGHLNENEQFFGPGTRLTVL.

This chain uses TRBV30 with TRBJ2-4, with 7 nucleotides matching TRBD1. The CDR3 spans 15 residues. In germline, CDR1 is GTSNPN, CDR2 SVGIG (reference sequence). Trimming at V came to 0 bases and at J to 11 bases, leaving 13 bases not matched to a gene. Written as DNA, the CDR3 is TGTGCCTGGAGTGTTTCCGGGACAGCGAGGGGCTTTCAGTACTTC. Its translation is CAWSVSGTARGFQYF.

The chain combines TRBV5-1 with TRBJ2-1, with D tentatively TRBD2 (5 bases). V was pared by 4 bases and J by 0 bases, with 8 bases between. The length of the CDR3 is 14 residues. Per germline, CDR1 SGHRS and CDR2 YFSETQ. CDR3 sequence: CASSQDSSYNEQFF. The DNA of the CDR3 is TGCGCCAGCAGCCAGGACTCCTCCTACAATGAGCAGTTCTTC. The whole variable domain, filled in from reference TRBV5-1 and TRBJ2-1, reads KAGVTQTPRYLIKTRGQQVTLSCSPISGHRSVSWYQQTPGQGLQFLFEYFSETQRNKGNFPGRFSGRQFSNSRSEMNVSTLELGDSALYLCASSQDSSYNEQFFGPGTRLTVL.

The rearrangement links TRBV28 to TRBJ1-1, with D unclear. This CDR3 is built from 11 residues. CDR1 is MDHEN, CDR2 SYDVKM, per germline. Trimming removed 6 bases at V and 3 bases at J, with 5 bases between. CDR3 sequence (DNA): TGTGCCAGCAGCGTCTACACTGAAGCTTTCTTT. Its translation is CASSVYTEAFF. Combining the CDR3 with reference TRBV28 and TRBJ1-1 gives the whole variable domain DVKVTQSSRYLVKRTGEKVFLECVQDMDHENMFWYRQDPGLGLRLIYFSYDVKMKEKGDIPEGYSVSREKKERFSLILESASTNQTSMYLCASSVYTEAFFGQGTRLTVV.

The V and J genes are TRBV7-9 and TRBJ1-3, with D possibly TRBD1 on 5 matching bases. V shed 5 bases and J shed 5 bases, with 10 bases lying between them. CDR1 SEHNR and CDR2 FQNEAQ come from the germline V gene (reference sequence). The CDR3 spans 13 residues. The CDR3 coding sequence is TGTGCCAGCAGCCAGGGTGAACGAAACACCATATATTTT. Its protein is CASSQGERNTIYF.

The V and J genes are TRBV7-6 and TRBJ2-1; 10 nucleotides match TRBD1. Germline CDR1 SGHVS, CDR2 FNYEAQ. The CDR3 loop spans 15 amino acids. Trimming removed 1 base from V and 6 bases from J; junction bases left unmatched: 3. The CDR3 sequence: CASSLGGQGINEQFF. The CDR3 bases are TGTGCCAGCAGCTTAGGGGGACAGGGGATCAATGAGCAGTTCTTC.

The chain employs TRBV9 and TRBJ1-2; D is perhaps TRBD1 (5 bases). Trimming shortened V by 4 bases and J by 5 bases, and 15 bases separated the two germline ends. The CDR3 runs 14 residues. Germline CDR1 and CDR2: SGDLS and YYNGEE. CDR3 coding DNA: TGTGCCAGCAGCAGTAATCAGGGAACGTATGGCTACACCTTC. Protein sequence: CASSSNQGTYGYTF.

J is TRBJ1-3 and V is TRBV5-1; D remains unclear. The CDR3 is 14 amino acids. Trimming shortened V by 0 bases and J by 4 bases, and 8 bases separated the two germline ends. Looked up from germline, CDR1 is SGHRS and CDR2 is YFSETQ. The DNA for the CDR3 is TGCGCCAGCAGCTTGGAGCGAGGAGGAAACACCATATATTTT. Its protein is CASSLERGGNTIYF.

The V gene is TRBV5-6, the J gene TRBJ2-5; D uncertain. This CDR3 contains 15 residues. Trimming pared 1 base from V and 2 bases from J, leaving 12 bases between. Germline V gene lookup returns CDR1 SGHDT and CDR2 YYEEEE. DNA of the CDR3: TGTGCCAGCAGCTTGCCCAGTACAGTTCAAGAGACCCAGTACTTC. Encoded protein: CASSLPSTVQETQYF.

This clone came up once. CDR3 sequence reads: CATTEGAGETQYF. The CDR3 nucleotides are TGTGCCACCACAGAGGGGGCAGGAGAGACCCAGTACTTC. This chain uses TRBV25-1 with TRBJ2-5; 7 bases are shared with TRBD1. Germline V gives CDR1 MGHDK, CDR2 SYGVNS. The CDR3 loop spans 13 amino acids. V was clipped by 10 bases and J by 4 bases; unmatched bases: 9.

The CDR3 protein is CASSIEEGAGLNSYNEQFF. CDR3 DNA: TGTGCCAGTAGTATAGAGGAGGGTGCCGGCCTCAACTCCTACAATGAGCAGTTCTTC. The chain combines TRBV19 with TRBJ2-1; tentatively, D is TRBD2 (6 bases). V lost 0 bases, J lost 0 bases, and 18 bases lay in between. This CDR3 spans 19 amino acids. The germline gives CDR1 LNHDA, CDR2 SQIVND (reference sequence). The full variable domain, in which reference TRBV19 and TRBJ2-1 provide the parts outside the CDR3, is DGGITQSPKYLFRKEGQNVTLSCEQNLNHDAMYWYRQDPGQGLRLIYYSQIVNDFQKGDIAEGYSVSREKKESFPLTVTSAQKNPTAFYLCASSIEEGAGLNSYNEQFFGPGTRLTVL.

V usage is TRBV28 and J usage is TRBJ1-5, with 10 nucleotides matching TRBD1. V gave up 5 bases and J gave up 1 base; unmatched junction bases: 5. Per germline, CDR1 MDHEN and CDR2 SYDVKM. CDR3 length equals 16 residues. The CDR3 spells CASSVRDRGSNQPQHF. Written as DNA, the CDR3 is TGTGCCAGCAGTGTCCGGGACAGGGGAAGCAATCAGCCCCAGCATTTT. The full variable domain, completed using reference TRBV28 and TRBJ1-5, is DVKVTQSSRYLVKRTGEKVFLECVQDMDHENMFWYRQDPGLGLRLIYFSYDVKMKEKGDIPEGYSVSREKKERFSLILESASTNQTSMYLCASSVRDRGSNQPQHFGDGTRLSIL.

The rearrangement uses TRBV30 and TRBJ2-3; a possible D gene is TRBD2 (6 bases). The V gene lost 0 bases and the J gene lost 2 bases, with 9 bases spanning the gap. The CDR3 contains 14 residues. Germline assignment: CDR1 GTSNPN and CDR2 SVGIG (reference sequence). This chain's CDR3 is CAWSVPGVTDTQYF. The CDR3 DNA follows: TGTGCCTGGAGTGTACCGGGGGTCACAGATACGCAGTATTTT.

The chain is built from TRBV10-1 and TRBJ2-2; 7 positions match TRBD2. This CDR3 comprises 15 residues. CDR1 WNHNN and CDR2 SYGVQD come from the germline V gene (reference sequence). With V trimmed by 5 bases and J by 6 bases, 9 bases remained unmatched. Here the CDR3 DNA reads TGCGCCAGCAGTTTGGGAGGGAGAAGCGCCGGGGAGCTGTTTTTT. This sequence encodes CASSLGGRSAGELFF.

Written as DNA, the CDR3 is TGTGCCAGCAGCCAAGATAAGAGGCTCTCTGGAAACACCATATATTTT. This encodes CASSQDKRLSGNTIYF. The chain links TRBV3-1 (or the pseudogene TRBV3-2) to TRBJ1-3; D remains ambiguous. The CDR3 covers 16 residues. The ends were cut back, 0 bases at V and 0 bases at J, with 9 bases in the middle. In germline, CDR1 is LGHDT, CDR2 YNNKEL (reference sequence).

The genes are TRBV5-5 and TRBJ2-1; D gene uncertain. Trimming removed 5 bases at V and 3 bases at J, with 18 bases between. Germline CDR1 SGHKS, CDR2 YYEKEE (reference sequence). The CDR3 extends over 16 amino acids. In nucleotides, the CDR3 is TGTGCCAGCAGTTTGCAGACTGGAGAATTCTACAATGAGCAGTTCTTC. Protein: CASSLQTGEFYNEQFF.

This chain links TRBV2 with TRBJ2-3, with TRBD2 as a possible D gene (6 bases). The V and J ends lost 5 bases and 0 bases respectively, with 12 bases between them. This CDR3 comprises 15 residues. The germline V gene has CDR1 SNHLY and CDR2 FYNNEI. The CDR3 reads CASSSGSASTDTQYF. Written as DNA, the CDR3 is TGTGCCAGCAGTAGCGGGTCAGCTAGCACAGATACGCAGTATTTT.

The CDR3: CAISGTSGVIDTQYF. Written as DNA, the CDR3 is TGTGCCATCAGTGGAACTAGCGGGGTAATAGATACGCAGTATTTT. This chain connects TRBV10-3 to TRBJ2-3, with 10 bases matching TRBD2. This CDR3 has 15 amino acids. With 4 bases clipped from V and 5 bases from J, the junction kept 6 bases outside the gene matches. CDR1 ENHRY and CDR2 SYGVKD come from the germline V gene.

This chain uses TRBV5-6 with TRBJ1-4; D not certain. CDR3 length equals 17 residues. V lost 0 bases to trimming and J lost 7 bases, with 19 bases between them. Germline V gene lookup returns CDR1 SGHDT and CDR2 YYEEEE. The CDR3: CASSLGSTIALSEKLFF. In nucleotides, the CDR3 is TGTGCCAGCAGCTTGGGTTCGACTATCGCTCTTTCTGAAAAACTGTTTTTT.

This clone was picked up one time. The chain links TRBV5-8 to TRBJ1-2; 9 bases map to TRBD1. This CDR3 is built from 14 residues. Germline V gene sequence: CDR1 SGHTS, CDR2 YDEGEE. After removal of 5 bases from V and 8 bases from J, the junction contained 10 bases not matched to a gene. The chain's CDR3 is CASRTRDRVHGYTF. DNA of the CDR3: TGTGCCAGCAGAACCCGGGACAGGGTCCACGGCTACACCTTC.

The CDR3 is CASSKDSYGYTF. CDR3 coding DNA: TGTGCCAGCAGCAAGGACAGCTATGGCTACACCTTC. The V gene is TRBV3-1 (or the pseudogene TRBV3-2), the J gene TRBJ1-2; possibly TRBD1 for D (6 bases). V was clipped by 5 bases and J by 4 bases, with 8 bases between them. Per the germline V gene, CDR1 is LGHDT and CDR2 is YNNKEL (reference sequence). The CDR3 spans 12 residues.

This chain links TRBV5-6 with TRBJ1-6; D might be TRBD1 (6 bases). The germline V and J ends were trimmed by 0 bases and 6 bases, with 10 bases remaining between them. The CDR3 runs 15 residues. Germline lookup yields CDR1 SGHDT and CDR2 YYEEEE. CDR3: CASSLGGGRNSPLHF. The CDR3 nucleotides are TGTGCCAGCAGCTTGGGTGGGGGCCGTAATTCACCCCTCCACTTT. The variable domain in full, with the rest retrieved from reference TRBV5-6 and TRBJ1-6, is DAGVTQSPTHLIKTRGQQVTLRCSPKSGHDTVSWYQQALGQGPQFIFQYYEEEERQRGNFPDRFSGHQFPNYSSELNVNALLLGDSALYLCASSLGGGRNSPLHFGNGTRLTVT.

The chain has TRBV27 and TRBJ1-1, with 7 bases that match TRBD1. V shed 3 bases, J shed 4 bases, and the junction held 2 bases outside the gene matches. This CDR3 has 13 amino acids. Germline CDR1 MNHEY, CDR2 SMNVEV (reference sequence). The CDR3 region has the DNA TGTGCCAGCAGTTTGTCAGGGGGCACTGAAGCTTTCTTT. Protein product: CASSLSGGTEAFF.